This TCR beta chain came from a study of T cells after posttransplantation cyclophosphamide. Study results and caveats: Recipient CMV seropositivity and CMV reactivation strongly tracked TRB clonality.

This table comes from immunoSEQ multiplex PCR, and its TCRdb copy is limited to in-frame clones, with some not included. The repertoire has some 17,000 clones, about 90% of them found once; the top ten carry more than 0.45%. The germline gives CDR1 SGHTA, CDR2 FQGNSA. CDR3 length: 15 residues. V lost 4 bases to trimming and J lost 3 bases; unmatched junction nucleotides: 7. As regards this clone: What it binds is unknown.

Busulfan-fludarabine conditioning, marrow transplant, and cyclophosphamide on days +3 and +4 were administered. Sample: CD4+ T cells sorted from blood, taken after allogeneic stem cell transplant with posttransplant cyclophosphamide. The chain couples TRBV7-2 to TRBJ2-7; 9 nucleotides line up with TRBD1. This TCR was sampled from a male patient aged 60-69 years who received an allogeneic stem cell transplant from a related donor and was CMV-positive. Some T cells here may be from the graft donor. As DNA, the CDR3 is TGTGCCAGCAGCTCTTCCGACAGGGGGGTCTACGAGCAGTACTTC. Its protein is CASSSSDRGVYEQYF.